The present T cell receptor (beta chain) was sequenced within a study of cytomegalovirus exposure and HLA in healthy donors. Overall study findings and caveats: Analyzed later, association rates of TCRs varied across HLA loci, with DRB1 most and HLA-C fewest. A later analysis reportedly identified an Asian-associated ancestry cluster as carrying fewer N-insertions than the roughly 700-donor mean.

About this clone itself: What it recognizes is unknown.

A multiplex PCR was run with 60 Vbeta primers and 13 Jbeta primers. The data were produced by immunoSEQ multiplex PCR, yet TCRdb's version contains in-frame clones alone and is incomplete. This repertoire shows around 120,000 clones, around 74% found once; its top ten account for 30%. CDR1 is SGHDN and CDR2 is FVKESK in the germline V gene. Trimming removed 4 bases at V and 7 bases at J, with 14 bases between. The CDR3 length is 14 residues. Unrecorded immune exposure was likely among donors, who were nominally healthy when sampled. This receptor was taken from a man between 60 and 70 years old in good health and CMV-seropositive. This rearrangement joins TRBV14 to TRBJ2-1; possible D gene TRBD1, 6 bases. The sample was PBMCs. CDR3 in amino acids: CASSPRAQGNEQFF. The CDR3 coding sequence is TGTGCCAGCAGCCCGAGGGCCCAGGGGAATGAGCAGTTCTTC.